This T cell receptor (beta chain) was identified in a study of radiotherapy plus CTLA-4 blockade in lung cancer. Study as a whole: Overall, 15% to 20% of patients showed an objective response, while about 31% attained disease control. Study results and caveats: TCR clones of tumor origin grew in blood after radiotherapy plus ipilimumab.

On this clone: Its antigen is unidentified.

This CDR3 contains 12 residues. Germline V gene sequence: CDR1 MNHNS, CDR2 SASEGT. Trimming shortened V by 3 bases and J by 14 bases, and 16 bases separated the two germline ends. The assay was immunoSEQ multiplex PCR, and TCRdb's table has in-frame clones only and misses some. Altogether around 130,000 clones are present, about 87% being singletons, with the ten largest covering 6.9%. The TCR originated in a human donor with non-small cell lung cancer that progressed on radiotherapy plus ipilimumab. The rearrangement uses TRBV6-1 and TRBJ1-2; D gene ambiguous. The sequences come from peripheral blood, collected from a patient treated with radiotherapy plus ipilimumab. The CDR3 protein is CASSELPAAGTF. CDR3 bases: TGTGCCAGCAGTGAGCTCCCTGCTGCGGGGACCTTC.